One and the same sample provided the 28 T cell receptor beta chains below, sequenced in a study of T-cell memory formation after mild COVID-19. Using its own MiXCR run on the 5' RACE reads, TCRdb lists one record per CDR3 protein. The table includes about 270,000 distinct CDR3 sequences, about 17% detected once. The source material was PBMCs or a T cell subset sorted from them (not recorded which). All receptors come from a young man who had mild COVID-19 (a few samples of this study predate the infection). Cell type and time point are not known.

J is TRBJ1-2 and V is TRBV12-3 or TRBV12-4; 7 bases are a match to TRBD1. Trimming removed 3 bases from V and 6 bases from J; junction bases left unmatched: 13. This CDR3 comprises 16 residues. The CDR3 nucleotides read TGTGCCAGCAGTTTCAGCCCGGGACAGACTGCAGATGGCTACACCTTC. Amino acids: CASSFSPGQTADGYTF.

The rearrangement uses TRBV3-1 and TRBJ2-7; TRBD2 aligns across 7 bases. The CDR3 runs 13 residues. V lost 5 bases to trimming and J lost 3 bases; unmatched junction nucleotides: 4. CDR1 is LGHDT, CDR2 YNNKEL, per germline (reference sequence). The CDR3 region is CASSSSSGYEQYV. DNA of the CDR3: TGTGCCAGCAGCTCCTCTAGCGGCTACGAGCAGTACGTC.

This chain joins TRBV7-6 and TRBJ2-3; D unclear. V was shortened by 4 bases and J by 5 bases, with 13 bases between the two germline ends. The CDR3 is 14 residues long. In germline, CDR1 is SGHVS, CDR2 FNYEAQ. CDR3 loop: CASSSKVIQDTQYF. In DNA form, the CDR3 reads TGTGCCAGCAGCTCGAAGGTTATCCAAGATACGCAGTATTTT.

This CDR3 is CASTGGPFNEQFF. CDR3 nucleotides: TGTGCCAGCACAGGGGGCCCCTTCAATGAGCAGTTCTTC. The genes are TRBV12-3 or TRBV12-4 and TRBJ2-1; 8 nucleotides agree with TRBD1. The length of the CDR3 is 13 residues. V shed 7 bases and J 6 bases; nucleotides not matched to a gene: 5.

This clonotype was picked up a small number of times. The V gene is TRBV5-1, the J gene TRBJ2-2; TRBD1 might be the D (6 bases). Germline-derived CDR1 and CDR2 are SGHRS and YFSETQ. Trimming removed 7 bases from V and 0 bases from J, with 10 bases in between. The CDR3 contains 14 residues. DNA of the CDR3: TGCGCCAGCTTCACAGGGCCGAACACCGGGGAGCTGTTTTTT. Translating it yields CASFTGPNTGELFF.

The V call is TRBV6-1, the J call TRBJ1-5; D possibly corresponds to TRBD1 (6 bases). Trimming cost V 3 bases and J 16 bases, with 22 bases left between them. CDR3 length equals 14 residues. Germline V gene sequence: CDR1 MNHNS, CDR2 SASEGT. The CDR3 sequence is CASSDLQGLDGRHF. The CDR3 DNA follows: TGTGCCAGCAGTGATTTACAGGGCCTAGATGGTAGACATTTT.

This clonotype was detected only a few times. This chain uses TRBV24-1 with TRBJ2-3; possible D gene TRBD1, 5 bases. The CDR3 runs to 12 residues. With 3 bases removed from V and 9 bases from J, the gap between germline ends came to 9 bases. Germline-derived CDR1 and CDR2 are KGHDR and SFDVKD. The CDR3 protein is CATSDGARTQYF. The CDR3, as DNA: TGTGCCACCAGTGATGGGGCAAGGACGCAGTATTTT.

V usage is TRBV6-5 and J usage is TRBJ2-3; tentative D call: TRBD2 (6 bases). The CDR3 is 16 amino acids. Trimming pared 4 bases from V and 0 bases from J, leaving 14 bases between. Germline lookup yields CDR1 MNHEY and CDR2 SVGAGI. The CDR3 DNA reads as TGTGCCAGCAGTTTACTCACGGGGACTAGCACAGATACGCAGTATTTT. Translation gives CASSLLTGTSTDTQYF.

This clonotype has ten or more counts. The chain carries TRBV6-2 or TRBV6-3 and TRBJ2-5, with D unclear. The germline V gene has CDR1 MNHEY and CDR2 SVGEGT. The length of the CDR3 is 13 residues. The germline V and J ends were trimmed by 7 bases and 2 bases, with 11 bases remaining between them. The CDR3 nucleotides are TGTGCCAGCACCCTGACGGAACAAGAGACCCAGTACTTC. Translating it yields CASTLTEQETQYF.

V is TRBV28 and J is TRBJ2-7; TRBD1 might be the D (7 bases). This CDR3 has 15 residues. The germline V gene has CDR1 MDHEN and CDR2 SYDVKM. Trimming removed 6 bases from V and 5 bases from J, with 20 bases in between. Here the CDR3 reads CASSLDRDSFDEQYV. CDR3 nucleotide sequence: TGTGCCAGCAGCCTTGACAGGGACTCTTTCGACGAGCAGTACGTC.

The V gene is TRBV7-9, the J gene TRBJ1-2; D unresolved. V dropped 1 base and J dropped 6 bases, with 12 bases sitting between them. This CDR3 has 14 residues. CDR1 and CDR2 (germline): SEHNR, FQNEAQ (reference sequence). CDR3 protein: CASSLEARWDGYTF. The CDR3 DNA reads TGTGCCAGCAGCTTAGAGGCCAGGTGGGATGGCTACACCTTC.

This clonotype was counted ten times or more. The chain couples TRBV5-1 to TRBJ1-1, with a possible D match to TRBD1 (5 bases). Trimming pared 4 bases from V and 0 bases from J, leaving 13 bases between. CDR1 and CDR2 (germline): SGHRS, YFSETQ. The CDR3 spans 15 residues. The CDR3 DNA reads TGCGCCAGCAGCCCTTTGACAGCCTTGAACACTGAAGCTTTCTTT. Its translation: CASSPLTALNTEAFF.

DNA for the CDR3: TGTGCCAGCAGCTTGGTAGGCAGTCGCGCCACAGATACGCAGTATTTT. Residues: CASSLVGSRATDTQYF. The chain has TRBV5-6 and TRBJ2-3; no definite D call. V lost 0 bases and J lost 2, with 13 bases in between. From germline, CDR1 is SGHDT and CDR2 YYEEEE. This CDR3 region has 16 residues.

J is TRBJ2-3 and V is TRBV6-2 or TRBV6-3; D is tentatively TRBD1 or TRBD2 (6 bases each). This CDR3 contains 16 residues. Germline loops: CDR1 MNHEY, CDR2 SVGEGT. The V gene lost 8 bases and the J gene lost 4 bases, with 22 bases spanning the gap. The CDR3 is CASAPRGAPSADTQYF. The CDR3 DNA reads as TGTGCCAGCGCCCCGAGGGGGGCACCCTCGGCAGATACGCAGTATTTT.

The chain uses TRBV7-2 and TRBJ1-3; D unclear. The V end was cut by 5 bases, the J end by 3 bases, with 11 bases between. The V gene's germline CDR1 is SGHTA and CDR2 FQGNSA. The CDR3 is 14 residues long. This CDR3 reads CASSPRLYGNTIYF. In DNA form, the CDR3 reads TGTGCCAGCAGCCCCCGGCTGTATGGAAACACCATATATTTT.

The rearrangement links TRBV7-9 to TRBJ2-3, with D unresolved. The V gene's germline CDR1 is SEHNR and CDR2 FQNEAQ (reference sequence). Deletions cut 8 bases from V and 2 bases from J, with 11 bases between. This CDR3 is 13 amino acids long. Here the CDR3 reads CASCLGNTDTQYF. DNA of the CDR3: TGTGCCAGCTGCCTGGGGAACACAGATACGCAGTATTTT.

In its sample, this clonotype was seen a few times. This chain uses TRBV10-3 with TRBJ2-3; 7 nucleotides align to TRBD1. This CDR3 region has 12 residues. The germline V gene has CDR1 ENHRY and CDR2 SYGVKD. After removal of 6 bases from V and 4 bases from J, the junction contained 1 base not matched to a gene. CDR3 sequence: CAISTGADTQYF. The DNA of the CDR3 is TGTGCCATCAGCACAGGGGCAGATACGCAGTATTTT.

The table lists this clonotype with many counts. This chain's CDR3 is CSVEESGGNQPQHF. CDR3 DNA sequence: TGCAGCGTTGAAGAAAGCGGGGGCAATCAGCCCCAGCATTTT. The chain employs TRBV29-1 and TRBJ1-5; D call uncertain. Trimming left V 0 bases short and J 2 bases short, with 8 bases between. Germline CDR1 SQVTM, CDR2 ANQGSEA. CDR3 size: 14 residues. The entire variable domain, with the rest obtained from reference TRBV29-1 and TRBJ1-5, is as follows: SAVISQKPSRDICQRGTSLTIQCQVDSQVTMMFWYRQQPGQSLTLIATANQGSEATYESGFVIDKFPISRPNLTFSTLTVSNMSPEDSSIYLCSVEESGGNQPQHFGDGTRLSIL.

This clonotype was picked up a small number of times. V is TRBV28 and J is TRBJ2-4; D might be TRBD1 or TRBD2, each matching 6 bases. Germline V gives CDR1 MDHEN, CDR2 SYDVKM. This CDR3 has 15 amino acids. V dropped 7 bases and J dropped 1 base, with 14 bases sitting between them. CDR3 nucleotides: TGTGCCAGCATTCCGAGGGGGGAGGCCAAAAACATTCAGTACTTC. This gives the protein CASIPRGEAKNIQYF.

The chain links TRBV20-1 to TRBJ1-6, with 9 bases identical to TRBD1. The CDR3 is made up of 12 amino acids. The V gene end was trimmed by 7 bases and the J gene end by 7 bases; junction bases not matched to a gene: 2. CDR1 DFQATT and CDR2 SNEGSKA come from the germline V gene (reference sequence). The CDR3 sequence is CSVGQGNSPLHF. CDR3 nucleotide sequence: TGCAGTGTCGGACAGGGGAATTCACCCCTCCACTTT.

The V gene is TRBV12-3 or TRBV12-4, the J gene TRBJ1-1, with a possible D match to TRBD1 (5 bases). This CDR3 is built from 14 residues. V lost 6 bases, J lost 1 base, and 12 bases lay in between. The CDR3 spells CASSHGTPNTEAFF. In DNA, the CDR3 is TGTGCCAGCAGCCACGGGACGCCGAACACTGAAGCTTTCTTT.

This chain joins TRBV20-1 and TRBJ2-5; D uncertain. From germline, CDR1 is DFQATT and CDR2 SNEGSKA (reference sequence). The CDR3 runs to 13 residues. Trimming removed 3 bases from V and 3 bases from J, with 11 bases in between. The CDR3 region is CSASGGRKETQYF. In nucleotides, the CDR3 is TGCAGTGCTAGCGGTGGCAGAAAAGAGACCCAGTACTTC.

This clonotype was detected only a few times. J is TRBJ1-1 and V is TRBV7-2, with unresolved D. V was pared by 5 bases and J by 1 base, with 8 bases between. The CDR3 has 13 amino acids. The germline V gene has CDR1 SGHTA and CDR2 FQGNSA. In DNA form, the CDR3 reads TGTGCCAGCAGCCCGAACAGGAACACTGAAGCTTTCTTT. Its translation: CASSPNRNTEAFF.

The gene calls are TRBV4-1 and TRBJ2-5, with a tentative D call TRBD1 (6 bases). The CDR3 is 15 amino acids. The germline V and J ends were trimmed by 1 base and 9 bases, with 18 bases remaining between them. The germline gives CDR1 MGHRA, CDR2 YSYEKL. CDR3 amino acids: CASSQAWDQGMAQYF. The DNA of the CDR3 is TGCGCCAGCAGCCAAGCCTGGGACCAGGGGATGGCCCAGTACTTC.

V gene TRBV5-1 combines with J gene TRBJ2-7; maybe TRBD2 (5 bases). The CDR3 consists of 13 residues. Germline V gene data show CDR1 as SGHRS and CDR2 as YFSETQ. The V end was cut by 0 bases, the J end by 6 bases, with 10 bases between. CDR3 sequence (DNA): TGCGCCAGCAGCTTGGTCGAACGGGGCGAGCAGTACTTC. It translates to CASSLVERGEQYF.

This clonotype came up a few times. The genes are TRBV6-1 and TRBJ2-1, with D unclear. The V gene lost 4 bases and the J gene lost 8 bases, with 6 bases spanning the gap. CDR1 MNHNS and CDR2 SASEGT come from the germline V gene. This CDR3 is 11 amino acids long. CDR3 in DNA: TGTGCCAGCAGTGTAGCTTATGAGCAGTTCTTC. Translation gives CASSVAYEQFF.

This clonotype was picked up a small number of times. The CDR3 spells CASSLGGTSGTDTQYF. The CDR3 DNA reads as TGCGCCAGCAGCTTAGGCGGGACTAGCGGCACAGATACGCAGTATTTT. The gene calls are TRBV5-1 and TRBJ2-3, with 10 bases matching TRBD2. This CDR3 spans 16 amino acids. With V trimmed by 2 bases and J by 1 base, 4 bases remained unmatched. Germline CDR1 reads SGHRS; CDR2 reads YFSETQ.

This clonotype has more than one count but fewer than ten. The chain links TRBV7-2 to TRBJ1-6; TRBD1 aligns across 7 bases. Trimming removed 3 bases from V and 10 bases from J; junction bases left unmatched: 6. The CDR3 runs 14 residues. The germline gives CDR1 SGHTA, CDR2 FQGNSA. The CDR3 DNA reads TGTGCCAGCAGCTTCCGCCCACAGGGGTCACCCCTCCACTTT. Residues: CASSFRPQGSPLHF. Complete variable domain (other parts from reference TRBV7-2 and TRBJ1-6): GAGVSQSPSNKVTEKGKDVELRCDPISGHTALYWYRQSLGQGLEFLIYFQGNSAPDKSGLPSDRFSAERTGGSVSTLTIQRTQQEDSAVYLCASSFRPQGSPLHFGNGTRLTVT.